This T cell receptor beta chain was recorded in a study of blood T cell repertoires in COVID-19. For the study at large: Whether acute or convalescent, the COVID-19 samples came from the United States, Italy and Spain. Nucleic acid was either cDNA or gDNA, and it came from T cells, B-cell-depleted T cells, or PBMCs.

V lost 7 bases, J lost 10 bases, and 14 bases lay in between. This CDR3 region has 13 residues. The germline V gene encodes CDR1 MNHEY and CDR2 SVGAGI. Original data processing: Amplification with reference gene primers provided the estimates of nucleated cell counts. Using immunoSEQ multiplex PCR, the repertoire was profiled, and TCRdb retains in-frame clones only, with some absent. Clone size and V and J calls were adopted from that table, with D and trimming inferred from the DNA. Found here are around 200,000 clones, under 85% of them singletons; the top ten hold roughly 6.3%. The source material was peripheral blood. The source of this sequence is a human donor in a cohort sampled during active COVID-19. The chain recombines TRBV6-5 with TRBJ1-6; possibly TRBD1 for D (5 bases). In nucleotides, the CDR3 is TGTGCCAGCACCCTGGGGCGTGCATCACCCCTCCACTTT. Translation gives CASTLGRASPLHF.